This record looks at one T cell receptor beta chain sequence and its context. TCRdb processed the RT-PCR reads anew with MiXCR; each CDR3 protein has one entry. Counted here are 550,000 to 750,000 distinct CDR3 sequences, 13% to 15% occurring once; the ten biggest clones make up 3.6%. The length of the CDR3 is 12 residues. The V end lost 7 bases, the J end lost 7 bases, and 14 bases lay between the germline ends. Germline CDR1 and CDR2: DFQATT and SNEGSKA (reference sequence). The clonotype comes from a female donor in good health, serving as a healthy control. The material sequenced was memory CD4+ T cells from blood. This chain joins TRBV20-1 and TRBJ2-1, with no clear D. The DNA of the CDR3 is TGCAGTGTGAGAAACGGAGCAAATGAGCAGTTCTTC. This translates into CSVRNGANEQFF.